The T cell receptor beta chain under discussion was sequenced for a study of blood T cell repertoires in COVID-19. Study overall: Some COVID-19 samples were acute and others convalescent; all came from the United States, Italy and Spain. Nucleic acid was either cDNA or gDNA, and it came from T cells, B-cell-depleted T cells, or PBMCs.

Trimming cost V 2 bases and J 3 bases; bases outside gene matches: 15. From germline, CDR1 is LNHNV and CDR2 YYDKDF (reference sequence). The CDR3 covers 18 residues. Followed longitudinally, the Seattle patients had been enrolled during active infection. Original handling: Estimation of nucleated cell counts was performed using reference gene primer amplification. Sequenced by immunoSEQ multiplex PCR; TCRdb stores in-frame clones only, minus some. V, J and clone size are those of that table, while D and trimming were read from the DNA. The top ten clones hold roughly 1.5% of a sample with 250,000 to 350,000 clones, roughly 84% of them seen once.

The TCR sequence derives from a human donor with COVID-19, enrolled during active disease. The donor label of this sample is uncertain. The V and J genes are TRBV15 and TRBJ1-2, with 7 bases that match TRBD1. Sequencing input: peripheral blood. The CDR3 DNA sequence: TGTGCCACCAGCAGACCATGGAGGGACAGCCCGACGTACTATGGCTACACCTTC. This codes for CATSRPWRDSPTYYGYTF.